This T cell receptor (beta chain) was identified during a study of a mutant IDH1 vaccine in newly diagnosed glioma. On the study more broadly: The vaccination schedule gave patients eight doses in weeks 1, 3, 5, 7, 11, 15, 19 and 23. Beginning 4-6 weeks after radiotherapy alone, or with temozolomide cycles, vaccination took place. Whole-study results and caveats: With respect to changes in top peripheral T cell clonotypes, pseudoprogression seemed unrelated.

The CDR3 covers 11 residues. Between the trimmed V and J ends, which lost 3 bases and 5 bases, there was a span of 6 bases. Germline V gives CDR1 DFQATT, CDR2 SNEGSKA (reference sequence). Time point indicated: week 11, during vaccination. One vaccine dose held 300 ug of mutant IDH1 20-mer peptide and came with topical imiquimod. A remark on this clone: What it binds is not known.

Only in-frame clones appear in the TCRdb table, and some are missing; sequencing was by immunoSEQ multiplex PCR. The sample lists roughly 130,000 clones, 80% occurring once. The genes are TRBV20-1 and TRBJ2-3, with no clear D. The sample in question was PBMCs, obtained from a glioma patient whose treatment included an IDH1 peptide vaccine. This TCR was sampled from a man in his forties with glioma. Here the CDR3 reads CSASDRDTQYF. The DNA of the CDR3 is TGCAGTGCTAGTGATCGAGATACGCAGTATTTT.